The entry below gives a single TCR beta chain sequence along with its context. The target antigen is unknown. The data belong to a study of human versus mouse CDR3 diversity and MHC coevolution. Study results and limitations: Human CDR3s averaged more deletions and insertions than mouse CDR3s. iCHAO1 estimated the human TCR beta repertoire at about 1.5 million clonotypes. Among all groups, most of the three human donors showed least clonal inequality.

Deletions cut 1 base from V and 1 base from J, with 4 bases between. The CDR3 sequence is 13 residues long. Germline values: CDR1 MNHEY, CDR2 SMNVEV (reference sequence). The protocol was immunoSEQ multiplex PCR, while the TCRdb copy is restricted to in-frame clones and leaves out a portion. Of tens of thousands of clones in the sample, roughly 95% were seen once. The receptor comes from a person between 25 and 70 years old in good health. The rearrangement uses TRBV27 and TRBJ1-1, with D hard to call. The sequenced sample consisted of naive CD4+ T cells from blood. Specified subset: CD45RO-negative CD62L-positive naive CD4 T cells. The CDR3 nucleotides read TGTGCCAGCAGTTTATGGCAGAACACTGAAGCTTTCTTT. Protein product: CASSLWQNTEAFF.